The 15 T cell receptor beta chains listed next were all sequenced from one sample in a study of blood T cell repertoires in COVID-19. The table came from immunoSEQ multiplex PCR; TCRdb's copy has only in-frame clones and leaves some out. Counted here are around 130,000 clones, 80% to 90% occurring once; the ten biggest clones make up 2% to 2.5%. The sequencing sample was made of peripheral blood. The origin of the receptors is a woman in her forties or fifties with acute or convalescent COVID-19.

The rearrangement links TRBV5-1 to TRBJ2-7; possibly TRBD1 for D (5 bases). With 3 bases removed from V and 0 bases from J, the gap between germline ends came to 10 bases. Germline values: CDR1 SGHRS, CDR2 YFSETQ. CDR3 length equals 14 residues. Written as DNA, the CDR3 is TGCGCCAGCAGCTCAAGGGGCGACTCCTACGAGCAGTACTTC. It specifies CASSSRGDSYEQYF.

This clone was counted between two and nine times. The chain links TRBV30 to TRBJ1-1; the D gene is possibly TRBD1 (5 bases). Germline V gives CDR1 GTSNPN, CDR2 SVGIG (reference sequence). Trimming took 0 bases from V and 6 from J, leaving 14 bases between them. The CDR3 extends over 14 amino acids. As DNA, the CDR3 is TGTGCCTGGAGTGTACGCAGGGAAAACGCTGAAGCTTTCTTT. It yields the protein CAWSVRRENAEAFF.

V and J are TRBV5-1 and TRBJ2-5, with D tentatively TRBD1 (5 bases). Per germline, CDR1 SGHRS and CDR2 YFSETQ. Trimming removed 0 bases from V and 5 bases from J, with 14 bases in between. The CDR3 spans 15 residues. The CDR3 reads CASSLALGPGETQYF. The CDR3 DNA reads TGCGCCAGCAGCTTGGCCTTGGGGCCCGGGGAGACCCAGTACTTC.

The chain uses TRBV12-5 and TRBJ2-7; 9 bases agree with TRBD2. In germline, CDR1 is LGHNT, CDR2 FRNRAP. V shed 2 bases, J shed 0 bases, and the junction held 8 bases outside the gene matches. The CDR3 has 17 amino acids. CDR3 protein: CASGLNPGLASSYEQYF. The CDR3 DNA reads TGTGCTAGTGGTTTGAACCCGGGACTAGCAAGCTCCTACGAGCAGTACTTC.

This clone has a handful of counts. The genes are TRBV6-5 and TRBJ1-2; D is perhaps TRBD1 (5 bases). Trimming took off 2 bases at V and 8 bases at J, with 21 bases between the two ends. The germline CDR1 and CDR2 sequences are MNHEY and SVGAGI. The CDR3 loop spans 16 amino acids. CDR3 bases: TGTGCCAGCAGTTACCTCTTCCAATCAGGGTTGGGAGGCTACACCTTC. Its translation: CASSYLFQSGLGGYTF.

This chain uses TRBV11-2 with TRBJ2-3; 7 nucleotides align to TRBD2. Germline V gene sequence: CDR1 SGHAT, CDR2 FQNNGV. The V gene end was trimmed by 1 base and the J gene end by 7 bases; junction bases not matched to a gene: 11. The CDR3 has 16 residues. As DNA, the CDR3 is TGTGCCAGCAGCTTAGTGGGGGGGATGACGGCGTATACGCAGTATTTT. This codes for CASSLVGGMTAYTQYF.

This clone was picked up one time. The same CDR3 also results from other DNA sequences found in this sample. J is TRBJ2-1 and V is TRBV30; possible D gene TRBD1, 6 bases. The CDR3 consists of 13 residues. The germline V and J ends were trimmed by 0 bases and 4 bases, with 7 bases remaining between them. Germline V gene sequence: CDR1 GTSNPN, CDR2 SVGIG (reference sequence). The CDR3 is CAWSVQGYNEQFF. The CDR3 DNA sequence: TGTGCCTGGAGTGTACAGGGTTACAATGAGCAGTTCTTC.

The V and J genes are TRBV19 and TRBJ2-2, with D perhaps TRBD2 (6 bases). The CDR3 covers 13 residues. Trimming shortened V by 10 bases and J by 2 bases, and 11 bases separated the two germline ends. Looked up from germline, CDR1 is LNHDA and CDR2 is SQIVND (reference sequence). CDR3: CATGGLNTGELFF. For the CDR3, the DNA is TGTGCCACCGGGGGACTTAACACCGGGGAGCTGTTTTTT.

Turning to this clone: The CDR3 does not close with the conserved phenylalanine or tryptophan, likely indicating a read error. It is unclear where the CDR3 begins or ends on the DNA, so no DNA is shown, and the CDR3 is as TCRdb lists it. This chain links TRBV15 with TRBJ1-4; TRBD1, the table's D call, lacks a check against the DNA. Germline loops: CDR1 LNHNV, CDR2 YYDKDF (reference sequence). The CDR3 spans 13 residues, counting both ends. CDR3 sequence: CATSSSFDRATWL.

This clone has a single count. This chain joins TRBV19 and TRBJ2-3; 10 bases match TRBD2. Germline V gene sequence: CDR1 LNHDA, CDR2 SQIVND (reference sequence). This CDR3 spans 16 amino acids. After removal of 3 bases from V and 6 bases from J, the junction contained 9 bases not matched to a gene. The CDR3 here is CASSMILLAGMDTQYF. CDR3 coding DNA: TGTGCCAGTAGTATGATCTTACTAGCGGGAATGGATACGCAGTATTTT.

The rearrangement links TRBV18 to TRBJ2-5; 13 nucleotides line up with TRBD2. The CDR3 has 18 amino acids. Germline loops: CDR1 KGHSH, CDR2 LQKENI. The V and J ends lost 5 bases and 1 base, in that order; junction bases with no gene match: 10. The CDR3, as DNA: TGTGCCAGCTCATCGATGAGAACTAGCGGGAGGGCCCAAGAGACCCAGTACTTC. This gives the protein CASSSMRTSGRAQETQYF.

This chain uses TRBV27 with TRBJ1-2; the match to TRBD1 covers 7 bases. J gave up 4 bases and V 5 bases, and 4 bases lay outside the gene matches. Germline V gene data show CDR1 as MNHEY and CDR2 as SMNVEV (reference sequence). The CDR3 contains 13 residues. The CDR3 coding sequence is TGTGCCAGCAGTCCTCAGGGGGGCTATGGCTACACCTTC. Translation: CASSPQGGYGYTF.

The CDR3 sequence: CASSQVGSLNEQFF. CDR3 DNA: TGCGCCAGCAGCCAGGTCGGGAGTCTCAATGAGCAGTTCTTC. This chain uses TRBV4-1 with TRBJ2-1; D is perhaps TRBD2 (6 bases). The CDR3 is 14 residues long. Trimming pared 3 bases from V and 6 bases from J, leaving 12 bases between. Germline values: CDR1 MGHRA, CDR2 YSYEKL.

DNA for the CDR3: TGTGCCAGCAGCTCCCGGGGGGGTCGGGGCTACACCTTC. Translated, it gives CASSSRGGRGYTF. V gene TRBV9 combines with J gene TRBJ1-2; maybe TRBD1 (5 bases). The V end lost 4 bases, the J end lost 8 bases, and 15 bases lay between the germline ends. Germline CDR1 is SGDLS and CDR2 is YYNGEE. There are 13 residues in the CDR3.

The chain recombines TRBV7-2 with TRBJ1-2, with TRBD1 matching over 8 bases. V was clipped by 1 base and J by 6 bases; unmatched bases: 4. Germline CDR1 reads SGHTA; CDR2 reads FQGNSA. CDR3 size: 14 residues. The CDR3 DNA follows: TGTGCCAGCAGCTTAGGGGGACAGGTCAATGGCTACACCTTC. Translating it yields CASSLGGQVNGYTF.